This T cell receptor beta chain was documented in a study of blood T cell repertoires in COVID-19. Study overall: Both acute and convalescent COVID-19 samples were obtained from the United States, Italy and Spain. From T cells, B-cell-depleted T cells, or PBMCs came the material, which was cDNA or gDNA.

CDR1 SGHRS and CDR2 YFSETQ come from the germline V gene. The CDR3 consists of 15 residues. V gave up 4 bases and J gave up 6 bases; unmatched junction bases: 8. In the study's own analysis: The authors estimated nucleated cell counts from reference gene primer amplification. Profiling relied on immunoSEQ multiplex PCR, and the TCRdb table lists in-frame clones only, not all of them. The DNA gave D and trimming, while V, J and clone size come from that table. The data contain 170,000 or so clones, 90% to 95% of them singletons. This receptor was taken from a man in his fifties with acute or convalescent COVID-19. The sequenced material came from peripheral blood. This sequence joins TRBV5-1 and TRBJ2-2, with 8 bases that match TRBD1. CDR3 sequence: CASSTNGQGSGELFF. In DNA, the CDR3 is TGCGCCAGCAGCACAAACGGACAGGGATCCGGGGAGCTGTTTTTT.